These T cell receptor beta chains were read from a single sample in a study of Ad26.COV2.S vaccination and SARS-CoV-2 variants. Sequencing used immunoSEQ multiplex PCR; TCRdb keeps in-frame clones, though not all of them. This table holds about 250,000 clones, around 87% found once. The starting material was peripheral blood, obtained in a trial of Ad26.COV2.S vaccine versus placebo. All receptors come from a person aged 18-60 years who received the Ad26.COV2.S COVID-19 vaccine or a placebo. CDR3s include the opening cysteine and the closing phenylalanine or tryptophan. The D gene is left open where the match is weak. Expanded clones are given a class, and other clones once, few, many or no size at all.

V: TRBV18
J: TRBJ2-1
D: .
size: .
CDR3: CASSPPNEGNEQFF
DNA: TGTGCCAGCTCACCACCGAATGAGGGAAACGAGCAGTTCTTC

V: TRBV6-1
J: TRBJ2-7
D: TRBD2
size: .
CDR3: CASSEVPLAGPHPGGEQYF
DNA: TGTGCCAGCAGTGAAGTACCCCTAGCGGGACCGCACCCCGGTGGGGAGCAGTACTTC

V: TRBV5-1
J: TRBJ1-1
D: .
size: .
CDR3: CASSLQVMNTEAFF
DNA: TGCGCCAGCAGCTTACAAGTAATGAACACTGAAGCTTTCTTT

V: TRBV5-4
J: TRBJ1-6
D: .
size: once
CDR3: CASSGGYAVDSPLHF
DNA: TGTGCCAGCAGCGGAGGGTATGCGGTAGATTCACCCCTCCACTTT

V: TRBV19
J: TRBJ2-7
D: .
size: .
CDR3: CASSIGGLREQYF
DNA: TGTGCCAGTAGTATCGGGGGTCTGCGGGAGCAGTACTTC

V: TRBV11-3
J: TRBJ2-7
D: .
size: .
CDR3: CASSLGSGSYEQYF
DNA: TGTGCCAGCAGCTTAGGCTCTGGCTCCTACGAGCAGTACTTC

V: TRBV15
J: TRBJ2-7
D: .
size: .
CDR3: CATSRGFDGGGEQYF
DNA: TGTGCCACCAGCAGGGGTTTTGACGGAGGCGGCGAGCAGTACTTC

V: TRBV9
J: TRBJ1-1
D: .
size: .
CDR3: CASSASGRAIWDTEAFF
DNA: TGTGCCAGCAGCGCCTCGGGCCGGGCAATATGGGACACTGAAGCTTTCTTT

V: TRBV27
J: TRBJ2-7
D: TRBD2
size: .
CDR3: CASSPALGLVYEQYF
DNA: TGTGCCAGCAGTCCAGCTCTCGGACTAGTCTACGAGCAGTACTTC

V: TRBV19
J: TRBJ1-2
D: .
size: few
CDR3: CASSTFEGEAYGRYTF
DNA: TGTGCCAGTAGTACCTTTGAGGGAGAAGCCTATGGTCGCTACACCTTC

V: TRBV5-1
J: TRBJ1-4
D: .
size: .
CDR3: CASSFETTNEKLFF
DNA: TGCGCCAGCAGCTTTGAGACAACTAATGAAAAACTGTTTTTT

V: TRBV7-2
J: TRBJ1-1
D: .
size: .
CDR3: CASSLYENTEAFF
DNA: TGTGCCAGCAGCTTATATGAGAACACTGAAGCTTTCTTT

V: TRBV10-2
J: TRBJ2-3
D: TRBD2
size: .
CDR3: CASSIAGRSTDTQYF
DNA: TGCGCCAGCAGCATAGCGGGACGAAGCACAGATACGCAGTATTTT

V: TRBV6-5
J: TRBJ1-1
D: .
size: .
CDR3: CASSYGGFRTEAFF
DNA: TGTGCCAGCAGTTACGGAGGGTTTCGCACTGAAGCTTTCTTT